This T cell receptor beta chain originates from a study of T cell clonality in common variable immunodeficiency (dated by TCRdb to about 2015). Most of the CVID patients and most of the healthy controls were of Caucasian heritage. Heparinized peripheral whole blood samples of roughly 5 to 8 ml were obtained from each donor. Genomic DNA from adults with common variable immune deficiency (CVID) and from healthy adult controls was used for sequencing of TCRbeta CDR3 repertoires. The control group was made up of approximately 22 healthy adult volunteers (about 10 male and roughly twelve female) whose ages ranged from roughly 23 to 70 years, with a mean age of roughly 30. To isolate peripheral blood mononuclear cells, diluted blood was subjected to density centrifugation over Hypaque 1077 or Ficoll-Paque. Unsorted mononuclear cells served as the source of genomic DNA, which was extracted either by Qiagen column purification or by a centrifugation-based method.

This clone was detected ten times or more. This clone's antigen is unknown. The CDR3 extends 3 residues past the end of the read, so its final part is completed from the germline J gene. The full study reports these points: Despite equal DNA input, controls averaged roughly 80,000 unique sequences per sample versus about 30,000 in CVID samples. CVID subjects shared fewer TCRbeta clones with each other than healthy controls did (p < 0.0001). Patient heterogeneity within the CVID cohort put limits on correlating repertoire features with clinical complications. TCRbeta clonality was higher in CVID subjects than in healthy controls (t-test p = 0.018), and the increase was most characteristic of about a third of subjects. CVID TCRbeta sequences were reported to have fewer deletions and N-nucleotide insertions and to lack highly modified clones with 13 or more V deletions. According to the authors, figuring out what caused the increased clonality in CVID would require sequencing the repertoires of T cell subpopulations.

For sequencing input, CVID and control samples contributed equivalent amounts of genomic DNA. For every sample, a 60 bp segment covering the rearranged TCRbeta CDR3 region was amplified and then sequenced. The immunoSEQ assay, a bias-corrected multiplex PCR combined with high-throughput sequencing, was used to amplify TCRbeta. As for the authors' bioinformatics: Each unique nucleotide sequence was treated as a clone and annotated with V, D and J genes, copy number and frequency. Sequences were labeled productive if in frame, and non-productive if out of frame or containing stop codons. As previously described, Shannon's entropy was used to calculate clonality. The predicted amino acid sequences of productive clones were used to derive the mean CDR3 Kyte-Doolittle hydropathy. Scaled V gene usage was hierarchically clustered using Manhattan distance and complete linkage with the R hclust function. Clone sharing by CDR3 amino acid sequence was assessed by resampling 12 repertoires per group over 100 rounds. The repertoires were searched for 60 to 75 published EBV-specific TCRbeta sequences and nearly 250 published CMV-specific TCRbeta sequences. A couple of CVID samples that yielded fewer than 10,000 sequences were excluded from the analysis, so 42 CVID repertoires were retained. As stored in TCRdb, this immuneACCESS dataset retains in-frame rearrangements with V and J assigned. A fraction of the clones does not appear; measured against another copy, unresolved V genes explain less than half of the discrepancy, and the remainder lacks a known reason. The DNA was the basis for D and trimming; V, J and clone size are from that table. There are about 52,000 clones in this sample, and none of them is a singleton. Of the sample, approximately 2.2% falls within the top ten clones.

The CDR3 runs 15 amino acids, cysteine and phenylalanine included. The 36 bases shown cover part of the CDR3, and their frame starts at base 1. V and J are truncated by 2 bases and 3 bases respectively, leaving an intervening sequence of 10 bases. The germline V gene encodes CDR1 LNHDA and CDR2 SQIVND (reference sequence). The specimen was peripheral blood mononuclear cells. The receptor comes from a person between 18 and 69 years old in good health. The chain is assembled from TRBV19 and TRBJ1-4; possibly the D gene is TRBD1, per 6 matching bases. CDR3 protein: CASSIMAGANEKLFF. CDR3 DNA (partial): TGTGCCAGTAGTATAATGGCAGGGGCTAATGAAAAA.